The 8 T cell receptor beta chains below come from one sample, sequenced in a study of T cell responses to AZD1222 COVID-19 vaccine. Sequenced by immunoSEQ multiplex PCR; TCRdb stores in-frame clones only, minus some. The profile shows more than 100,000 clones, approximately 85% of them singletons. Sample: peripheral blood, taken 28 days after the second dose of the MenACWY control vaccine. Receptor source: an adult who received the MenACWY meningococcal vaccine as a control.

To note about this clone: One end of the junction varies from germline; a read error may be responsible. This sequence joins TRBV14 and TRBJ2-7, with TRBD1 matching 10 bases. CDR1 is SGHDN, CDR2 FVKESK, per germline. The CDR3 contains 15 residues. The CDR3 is CASSQDYGGAGQGTF. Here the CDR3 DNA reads TGTGCCAGCAGCCAAGATTACGGGGGTGCGGGACAGGGGACATTC.

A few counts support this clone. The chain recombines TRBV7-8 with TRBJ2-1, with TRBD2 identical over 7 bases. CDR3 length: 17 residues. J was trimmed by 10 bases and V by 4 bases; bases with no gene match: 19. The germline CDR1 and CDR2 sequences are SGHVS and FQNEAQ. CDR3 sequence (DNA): TGTGCCAGCAGCTCCAGCCGGGCGGTGCGGGGGTTCTGGGAGCAGTTCTTC. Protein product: CASSSSRAVRGFWEQFF.

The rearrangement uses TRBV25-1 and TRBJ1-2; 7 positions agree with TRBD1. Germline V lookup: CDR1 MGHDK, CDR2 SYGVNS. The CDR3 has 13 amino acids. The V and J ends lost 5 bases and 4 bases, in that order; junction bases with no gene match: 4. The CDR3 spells CASSSTGTYGYTF. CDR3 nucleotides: TGTGCCAGCAGTTCGACAGGGACCTATGGCTACACCTTC.

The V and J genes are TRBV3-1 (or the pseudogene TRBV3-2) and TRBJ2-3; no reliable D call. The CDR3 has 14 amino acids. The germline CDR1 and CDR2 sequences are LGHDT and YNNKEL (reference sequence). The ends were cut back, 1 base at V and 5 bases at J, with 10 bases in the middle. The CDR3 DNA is TGTGCCAGCAGCCAAGGAGGACGCCAAGATACGCAGTATTTT. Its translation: CASSQGGRQDTQYF.

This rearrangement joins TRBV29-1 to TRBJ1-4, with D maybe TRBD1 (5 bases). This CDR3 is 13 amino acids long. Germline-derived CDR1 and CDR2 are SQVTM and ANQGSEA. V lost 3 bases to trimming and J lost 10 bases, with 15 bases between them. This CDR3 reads CSVEHQGQGKLFF. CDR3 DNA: TGCAGCGTTGAGCATCAGGGCCAAGGAAAACTGTTTTTT.

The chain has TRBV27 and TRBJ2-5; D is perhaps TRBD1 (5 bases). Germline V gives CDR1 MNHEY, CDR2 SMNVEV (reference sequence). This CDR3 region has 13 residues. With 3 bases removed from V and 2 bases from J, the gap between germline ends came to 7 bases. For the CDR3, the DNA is TGTGCCAGCAGTTTGCGACAGCAAGAGACCCAGTACTTC. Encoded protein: CASSLRQQETQYF.

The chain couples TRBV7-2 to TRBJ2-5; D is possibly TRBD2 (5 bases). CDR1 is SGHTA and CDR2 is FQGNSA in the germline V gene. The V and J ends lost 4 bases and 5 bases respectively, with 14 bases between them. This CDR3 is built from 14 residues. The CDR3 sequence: CASSSRANGETQYF. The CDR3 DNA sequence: TGTGCCAGCAGCTCGCGGGCCAACGGTGAGACCCAGTACTTC.

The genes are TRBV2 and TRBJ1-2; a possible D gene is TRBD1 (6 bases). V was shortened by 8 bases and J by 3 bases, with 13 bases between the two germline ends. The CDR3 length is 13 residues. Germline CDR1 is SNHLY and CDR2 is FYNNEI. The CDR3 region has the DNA TGTGCCAGCCCCAACGGACAGTACTATGGCTACACCTTC. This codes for CASPNGQYYGYTF.